One and the same sample provided the 12 T cell receptor beta chains below, sequenced in a study of shared clonotypes between healthy human individuals. Positively selected for CCR7, the CD45RO-negative cells used as naive CD8 cells excluded terminally differentiated effector memory CD45RA+ cells. Generated by immunoSEQ multiplex PCR, the TCRdb table keeps only in-frame clones and is missing some. The sample lists around 1,900,000 clones; 93% were seen once. Sequenced material: naive CD8+ T cells from PBMCs. The source is a young man in good health. Some clones in this sample may be carry-over from other donors' samples.

CDR3: CASSLVGAETQETQYF. The CDR3 region has the DNA TGTGCCAGCAGCTTGGTTGGTGCGGAGACACAAGAGACCCAGTACTTC. The V and J genes are TRBV5-5 and TRBJ2-5; unclear D gene. This CDR3 spans 16 amino acids. Germline-derived CDR1 and CDR2 are SGHKS and YYEKEE (reference sequence). V was pared by 0 bases and J by 2 bases, with 14 bases between.

In its sample, this clone was seen once. The chain employs TRBV28 and TRBJ2-1, with 7 bases fitting TRBD2. V was clipped by 5 bases and J by 6 bases; unmatched bases: 10. There are 15 residues in the CDR3. In germline, CDR1 is MDHEN, CDR2 SYDVKM. The CDR3: CASSAVWRESNEQFF. The CDR3 DNA follows: TGTGCCAGCAGTGCCGTCTGGCGGGAGAGCAATGAGCAGTTCTTC. Full variable domain (remainder filled in from reference TRBV28 and TRBJ2-1): DVKVTQSSRYLVKRTGEKVFLECVQDMDHENMFWYRQDPGLGLRLIYFSYDVKMKEKGDIPEGYSVSREKKERFSLILESASTNQTSMYLCASSAVWRESNEQFFGPGTRLTVL.

The V and J genes are TRBV14 and TRBJ2-7, with 8 bases matching TRBD2. V lost 3 bases to trimming and J lost 2 bases; unmatched junction nucleotides: 9. CDR3 size: 16 residues. Germline assignment: CDR1 SGHDN and CDR2 FVKESK. CDR3 residues: CASSHKTSGATYEQYF. CDR3 nucleotide sequence: TGTGCCAGCAGCCACAAAACTAGCGGCGCCACCTACGAGCAGTACTTC. Full variable domain (outside the CDR3, taken from reference TRBV14 and TRBJ2-7): EAGVTQFPSHSVIEKGQTVTLRCDPISGHDNLYWYRRVMGKEIKFLLHFVKESKQDESGMPNNRFLAERTGGTYSTLKVQPAELEDSGVYFCASSHKTSGATYEQYFGPGTRLTVT.

This clone appeared once. CDR3: CASSWGRPYNEQFF. CDR3 nucleotide sequence: TGTGCCAGCAGCTGGGGGAGACCCTACAATGAGCAGTTCTTC. The chain combines TRBV5-6 with TRBJ2-1, with D possibly called TRBD1 or TRBD2 (5 bases each). CDR3 size: 14 residues. The V gene lost 3 bases and the J gene lost 2 bases, with 9 bases spanning the gap. CDR1 and CDR2 (germline): SGHDT, YYEEEE.

As concerns this clone: Just one base apart from a much larger clone, this may be a read error. This sample includes further DNA sequences coding for the same CDR3. This rearrangement joins TRBV11-2 to TRBJ2-7; D ambiguous. The CDR3 contains 11 residues. The V gene lost 4 bases and the J gene lost 3 bases, with 4 bases spanning the gap. Germline CDR1 and CDR2: SGHAT and FQNNGV. CDR3 nucleotide sequence: TGTGCCAGCAGCTCAGGCTACGAGCAGTACTTC. It is translated as CASSSGYEQYF.

The chain combines TRBV14 with TRBJ2-7, with D possibly being TRBD2 (6 bases). CDR1 is SGHDN and CDR2 is FVKESK in the germline V gene. This CDR3 contains 13 residues. Deletions cut 5 bases from V and 7 bases from J, with 15 bases between. The CDR3 nucleotides are TGTGCCAGCAGCTCAACACCGCGGGGTGAGCAGTACTTC. Its protein product is CASSSTPRGEQYF.

This chain uses TRBV16 with TRBJ2-1; 7 bases are a match to TRBD2. The trim removed 3 bases at V and 6 bases at J, leaving 11 bases unmatched. The CDR3 sequence is 16 residues long. Germline assignment: CDR1 KGHSY and CDR2 FQNENV. The CDR3 nucleotides are TGTGCCAGCAGCCATAATGAGTGGGAGGGCGGCAATGAGCAGTTCTTC. Translating it yields CASSHNEWEGGNEQFF.

This rearrangement joins TRBV6-6 to TRBJ2-5, with a possible D match to TRBD1 (6 bases). CDR3 length: 16 amino acids. Trimming stripped 0 bases from V and 2 bases from J, with 13 bases between. In germline, CDR1 is MNHNY, CDR2 SVGAGI (reference sequence). CDR3 sequence reads: CASSYSGAGVQETQYF. CDR3 DNA: TGTGCCAGCAGTTACTCGGGGGCGGGCGTACAAGAGACCCAGTACTTC.

The rearrangement uses TRBV4-1 and TRBJ2-1, with TRBD1 matching 10 bases. The junction had 7 bases not matched to a gene; V was cut back by 0 bases and J by 5 bases. The CDR3 is 17 amino acids. Germline V gene sequence: CDR1 MGHRA, CDR2 YSYEKL. CDR3 amino acids: CASSQEPVGQGHNEQFF. The CDR3 coding sequence is TGCGCCAGCAGCCAAGAGCCGGTGGGACAGGGGCACAATGAGCAGTTCTTC.

The rearrangement uses TRBV4-1 and TRBJ2-2; 8 bases are shared with TRBD2. The V gene end was trimmed by 2 bases and the J gene end by 6 bases; junction bases not matched to a gene: 11. The CDR3 contains 17 residues. CDR1 and CDR2 (germline): MGHRA, YSYEKL. The CDR3 region is CASSQFFREGPSGELFF. The CDR3, as DNA: TGCGCCAGCAGCCAATTTTTCCGGGAGGGCCCTTCCGGGGAGCTGTTTTTT.

V gene TRBV7-9 combines with J gene TRBJ1-2; a weak D match, TRBD1 (5 bases). The CDR3 has 13 residues. The V end was cut by 5 bases, the J end by 5 bases, with 12 bases between. The V gene's germline CDR1 is SEHNR and CDR2 FQNEAQ (reference sequence). CDR3 DNA sequence: TGTGCCAGCAGCACACCGCAGGGATATGGCTACACCTTC. Protein sequence: CASSTPQGYGYTF.

The chain joins TRBV7-6 to TRBJ2-7, with D uncertain. Germline CDR1 and CDR2: SGHVS and FNYEAQ. Trimming stripped 2 bases from V and 2 bases from J, with 7 bases between. The CDR3 has 13 residues. The CDR3 nucleotides read TGTGCCAGCAGCTTACGGAGCACCTACGAGCAGTACTTC. Translation: CASSLRSTYEQYF.